These 25 T cell receptor beta chains were all obtained from the same sample, sequenced in a study of T cells after yellow fever vaccination. TCRdb independently ran MiXCR on the 5' RACE reads; one entry per CDR3 protein. The sample has about 400,000 distinct CDR3 sequences; 11% are singletons. This specimen was PBMCs, taken on the day of the first yellow fever vaccination. Every receptor here comes from a man aged 18 to 29 who received the YFV17D yellow fever vaccine.

This chain joins TRBV6-2 or TRBV6-3 and TRBJ2-1; D is perhaps TRBD2 (6 bases). There are 13 residues in the CDR3. CDR1 MNHEY and CDR2 SVGEGT come from the germline V gene. V was trimmed by 0 bases and J by 8 bases, leaving 8 bases between them. Here the CDR3 DNA reads TGTGCCAGCAGTTACTCGGGGGGACATGAGCAGTTCTTC. This sequence encodes CASSYSGGHEQFF.

This clonotype was seen only a few times. The CDR3 DNA is TGCAGTGCTAGTCATCCCCCCGGGGCCAGCTCCTACAATGAGCAGTTCTTC. Translated: CSASHPPGASSYNEQFF. The chain has TRBV20-1 and TRBJ2-1, with D perhaps assigned TRBD1 or TRBD2 (5 bases each). Trimming pared 3 bases from V and 0 bases from J, leaving 18 bases between. Germline-derived CDR1 and CDR2 are DFQATT and SNEGSKA (reference sequence). This CDR3 region has 17 residues.

The chain uses TRBV2 and TRBJ2-3, with no clear D. Germline CDR1 reads SNHLY; CDR2 reads FYNNEI. The V end was cut by 4 bases, the J end by 6 bases, with 8 bases between. The CDR3 covers 12 residues. CDR3 amino acids: CASSALWDTQYF. CDR3 nucleotides: TGTGCCAGCAGTGCCCTTTGGGATACGCAGTATTTT. Combining the CDR3 with reference TRBV2 and TRBJ2-3 gives the whole variable domain EPEVTQTPSHQVTQMGQEVILRCVPISNHLYFYWYRQILGQKVEFLVSFYNNEISEKSEIFDDQFSVERPDGSNFTLKIRSTKLEDSAMYFCASSALWDTQYFGPGTRLTVL.

The chain has TRBV20-1 and TRBJ1-5; D not certain. Germline V gene data show CDR1 as DFQATT and CDR2 as SNEGSKA (reference sequence). This CDR3 spans 14 amino acids. V was shortened by 1 base and J by 3 bases, with 10 bases between the two germline ends. Here the CDR3 reads CSARADLDNQPQHF. CDR3 nucleotides: TGCAGTGCTAGAGCGGACTTGGACAATCAGCCCCAGCATTTT.

This clonotype was seen a handful of times. The chain is built from TRBV6-2 or TRBV6-3 and TRBJ1-2, with D tentatively TRBD1 (6 bases). In germline, CDR1 is MNHEY, CDR2 SVGEGT. Between the trimmed V and J ends, which lost 2 bases and 3 bases, there was a span of 13 bases. CDR3 length equals 15 residues. The CDR3 DNA sequence: TGTGCCAGCAGTTACCCCAGGGGCGGCTACTATGGCTACACCTTC. This encodes CASSYPRGGYYGYTF.

This clonotype was seen a handful of times. This chain uses TRBV4-3 with TRBJ1-1; 10 bases agree with TRBD1. CDR3 length: 14 amino acids. Germline V lookup: CDR1 LGHNA, CDR2 YSLEER. J was trimmed by 7 bases and V by 1 base; bases with no gene match: 3. The CDR3 bases are TGCGCCAGCAGCCAAGTGACAGGGGGCGGTGAAGCTTTCTTT. Protein: CASSQVTGGGEAFF.

This clonotype was detected once. V gene TRBV7-2 combines with J gene TRBJ1-5; D might be TRBD1 (5 bases). Per germline, CDR1 SGHTA and CDR2 FQGNSA. CDR3 length: 16 amino acids. Trimming cost V 2 bases and J 4 bases, with 15 bases left between them. The CDR3 bases are TGTGCCAGCAGCTTAACGTCAGGGTATATAAATCAGCCCCAGCATTTT. Translating it yields CASSLTSGYINQPQHF.

This chain connects TRBV30 to TRBJ1-1, with D possibly matching TRBD1 (5 bases). Germline lookup yields CDR1 GTSNPN and CDR2 SVGIG (reference sequence). Trimming removed 2 bases at V and 7 bases at J, with 11 bases between. The CDR3 length is 12 residues. Written as DNA, the CDR3 is TGTGCCTGGAGTACAGGTAGATTTGAAGCTTTCTTT. It specifies CAWSTGRFEAFF. The variable domain in full, completed from reference TRBV30 and TRBJ1-1, reads SQTIHQWPATLVQPVGSPLSLECTVEGTSNPNLYWYRQAAGRGLQLLFYSVGIGQISSEVPQNLSASRPQDRQFILSSKKLLLSDSGFYLCAWSTGRFEAFFGQGTRLTVV.

This clonotype was found a few times. This sequence joins TRBV4-3 and TRBJ2-3; 8 bases line up with TRBD1. CDR1 is LGHNA, CDR2 YSLEER, per germline. V gave up 3 bases and J gave up 4 bases; unmatched junction bases: 6. The CDR3 runs 15 residues. The CDR3: CASSHRTGPPDTQYF. CDR3 coding DNA: TGCGCCAGCAGCCATCGGACAGGGCCGCCAGATACGCAGTATTTT.

The chain joins TRBV7-9 to TRBJ2-1; 11 nucleotides line up with TRBD1. CDR1 and CDR2 from the germline V gene are SEHNR and FQNEAQ (reference sequence). The CDR3 spans 15 residues. The V gene end was trimmed by 5 bases and the J gene end by 5 bases; junction bases not matched to a gene: 5. The CDR3 sequence: CASSTGQGAHNEQFF. In DNA, the CDR3 is TGTGCCAGCAGCACAGGACAGGGGGCTCACAATGAGCAGTTCTTC.

The chain combines TRBV4-2 with TRBJ2-3, with D maybe TRBD2 (6 bases). Trimming removed 4 bases at V and 1 base at J, with 18 bases between. This CDR3 spans 17 amino acids. Per the germline V gene, CDR1 is LGHNA and CDR2 is YNFKEQ. Here the CDR3 DNA reads TGTGCCAGCAGCCTGGGGCGGGGCGGCGCCCGCACAGATACGCAGTATTTT. This codes for CASSLGRGGARTDTQYF.

This clonotype was picked up a small number of times. The chain employs TRBV7-9 and TRBJ2-3; 8 bases fit TRBD1. Looked up from germline, CDR1 is SEHNR and CDR2 is FQNEAQ (reference sequence). The V segment lost 8 bases and the J segment 3 bases; nucleotides outside the gene matches: 4. The CDR3 runs to 13 residues. The CDR3 region has the DNA TGTGCCAGCCGTGACAGGGGTACAGATACGCAGTATTTT. It codes for CASRDRGTDTQYF. Combining the CDR3 with reference TRBV7-9 and TRBJ2-3 gives the whole variable domain DTGVSQNPRHKITKRGQNVTFRCDPISEHNRLYWYRQTLGQGPEFLTYFQNEAQLEKSRLLSDRFSAERPKGSFSTLEIQRTEQGDSAMYLCASRDRGTDTQYFGPGTRLTVL.

This clonotype was detected ten times or more. J is TRBJ2-3 and V is TRBV6-5; 8 positions agree with TRBD1. The germline V gene encodes CDR1 MNHEY and CDR2 SVGAGI. With 3 bases clipped from V and 0 bases from J, the junction kept 2 bases outside the gene matches. The CDR3 totals 15 residues. The CDR3 loop is CASSYGDRSTDTQYF. The CDR3 nucleotides are TGTGCCAGCAGTTATGGGGACAGGAGCACAGATACGCAGTATTTT.

This clonotype was seen repeatedly, ten times or more. The CDR3 DNA follows: TGTGCCAGCAGCCGGGACAGTTCCTACGAGCAGTACTTC. Amino acids: CASSRDSSYEQYF. The chain couples TRBV14 to TRBJ2-7; 7 bases match TRBD1. The CDR3 is 13 amino acids. CDR1 and CDR2 from the germline V gene are SGHDN and FVKESK. J lost 1 base, V lost 4 bases, and 1 base had no gene match. The full variable domain, completed using reference TRBV14 and TRBJ2-7, is EAGVTQFPSHSVIEKGQTVTLRCDPISGHDNLYWYRRVMGKEIKFLLHFVKESKQDESGMPNNRFLAERTGGTYSTLKVQPAELEDSGVYFCASSRDSSYEQYFGPGTRLTVT.

This clonotype has more than one count but fewer than ten. CDR3 amino acids: CASSNVKGYTF. CDR3 DNA: TGTGCCAGCAGCAATGTCAAGGGCTACACCTTC. The chain combines TRBV7-3 with TRBJ1-2; D unresolved. V dropped 5 bases and J dropped 8 bases, with 9 bases sitting between them. CDR1 and CDR2 (germline): SGHTA, FQGTGA. This CDR3 spans 11 amino acids. Combining the CDR3 with reference TRBV7-3 and TRBJ1-2 gives the whole variable domain GAGVSQTPSNKVTEKGKYVELRCDPISGHTALYWYRQSLGQGPEFLIYFQGTGAADDSGLPNDRFFAVRPEGSVSTLKIQRTERGDSAVYLCASSNVKGYTFGSGTRLTVV.

CDR3 sequence (DNA): TGTGCCAGCAGTCCGACCTTGGTGGGGACTGGAAACACCATATATTTT. It specifies CASSPTLVGTGNTIYF. The chain links TRBV27 to TRBJ1-3; D remains ambiguous. Per the germline V gene, CDR1 is MNHEY and CDR2 is SMNVEV (reference sequence). The CDR3 covers 16 residues. The V gene lost 5 bases and the J gene lost 2 bases, with 16 bases spanning the gap.

The chain uses TRBV2 and TRBJ1-2; the D gene is possibly TRBD1 (5 bases). The germline V gene encodes CDR1 SNHLY and CDR2 FYNNEI. Trimming took 6 bases from V and 4 from J, leaving 15 bases between them. The CDR3 sequence is 14 residues long. CDR3 bases: TGTGCCAGCAGGGGGGGAAACAGGAGCTATGGCTACACCTTC. Its protein is CASRGGNRSYGYTF.

This clonotype was seen repeatedly, ten times or more. This may come from a read error, since a much larger clone is one base off. The chain has TRBV6-4 and TRBJ2-3; 12 nucleotides match TRBD2. CDR3 length equals 15 residues. Germline loops: CDR1 MRHNA, CDR2 SNTAGT. Trimming cost V 4 bases and J 1 base; bases outside gene matches: 0. CDR3 sequence reads: CASSGTSGGTDTQYF. CDR3 nucleotides: TGTGCCAGCAGTGGGACTAGCGGGGGCACAGATACGCAGTATTTT.

The chain joins TRBV7-9 to TRBJ2-5; D is perhaps TRBD2 (6 bases). This CDR3 contains 15 residues. CDR1 is SEHNR, CDR2 FQNEAQ, per germline (reference sequence). V was cut by 4 bases and J by 1 base, with 13 bases left in between. The chain's CDR3 is CASSWGLAPQETQYF. The DNA for the CDR3 is TGTGCCAGCAGCTGGGGCCTAGCGCCCCAAGAGACCCAGTACTTC.

This clonotype appeared a few times. Written as DNA, the CDR3 is TGTGCCAGCTCGCGTGAGGGACTGGGCTACGAGCAGTACGTC. Amino acid sequence: CASSREGLGYEQYV. V gene TRBV18 combines with J gene TRBJ2-7; possible D gene TRBD2, 6 bases. There are 14 residues in the CDR3. The germline V gene encodes CDR1 KGHSH and CDR2 LQKENI. Trimming cost V 6 bases and J 3 bases, with 15 bases left between them.

This clonotype was observed a few times. The gene calls are TRBV5-1 and TRBJ2-7; 10 bases line up with TRBD2. There are 15 residues in the CDR3. Trimming cost V 2 bases and J 2 bases; bases outside gene matches: 4. Germline loops: CDR1 SGHRS, CDR2 YFSETQ. CDR3 protein: CASSFGAGGAYEQYF. The CDR3 DNA reads TGCGCCAGCAGCTTCGGAGCGGGGGGGGCCTACGAGCAGTACTTC.

The chain joins TRBV12-3 or TRBV12-4 to TRBJ2-4, with D perhaps TRBD1 (5 bases). The CDR3 spans 12 residues. Trimming pared 11 bases from V and 3 bases from J, leaving 11 bases between. Written as DNA, the CDR3 is TGTGCCGCAGGGATTGGCAAAAACATTCAGTACTTC. This codes for CAAGIGKNIQYF.

This chain links TRBV10-3 with TRBJ2-3, with D perhaps TRBD2 (5 bases). The CDR3 sequence is 16 residues long. Trimming left V 5 bases short and J 2 bases short, with 17 bases between. Germline V CDR1 and CDR2: ENHRY, SYGVKD. The CDR3 loop reads CAISNLEGADTDTQYF. CDR3 nucleotides: TGTGCCATCAGTAACCTAGAGGGAGCGGACACAGATACGCAGTATTTT.

This clonotype was detected only a few times. This chain uses TRBV6-1 with TRBJ2-4; tentatively, D is TRBD1 or TRBD2 (5 bases each). Trimming left V 3 bases short and J 11 bases short, with 14 bases between. Germline-derived CDR1 and CDR2 are MNHNS and SASEGT. The length of the CDR3 is 13 residues. CDR3 residues: CASSDKGRKVQYF. CDR3 DNA: TGTGCCAGCAGTGACAAGGGACGGAAGGTTCAGTACTTC.

This clonotype was found a few times. The V call is TRBV13, the J call TRBJ2-1; D remains unclear. The V end was cut by 1 base, the J end by 8 bases, with 12 bases between. CDR1 PRHDT and CDR2 FYEKMQ come from the germline V gene (reference sequence). The CDR3 covers 14 residues. The CDR3 DNA follows: TGTGCCAGCAGCTTAGTCGTTAGAAACTATGAGCAGTTCTTC. This sequence encodes CASSLVVRNYEQFF.